This is a list of T cell receptor beta chains from one sample in a study of beta chain features in type 1 diabetes. Here immunoSEQ multiplex PCR was the method, and the copy in TCRdb shows in-frame clones only, minus some. This sample yields some 25,000 clones, of which around 54% are seen a single time; approximately 1.6% belongs to the top ten. Input material: Tregs from blood. The origin of the receptors is a woman under 30 with type 1 diabetes. CDR3s leave out the opening cysteine and the closing phenylalanine or tryptophan. Clone size is shown for a subset of rows, as once, few, many or a class of expanded clone.

V gene: TRBV7-2
clone size: -
CDR3 protein: ASSLAPGVGYT

V gene: TRBV6-1
clone size: -
CDR3 protein: ASSGELNEQF

V gene: TRBV7-9
clone size: -
CDR3 protein: ASSLDRTGGTIY

V gene: TRBV4-1
clone size: -
CDR3 protein: ASRRLFGKAPPEDNEQF

V gene: TRBV7-2
clone size: few
CDR3 protein: ASSPVSGPDQPQH

V gene: TRBV7-9
clone size: few
CDR3 protein: ASSFRGEQETQY

V gene: TRBV19
clone size: -
CDR3 protein: ASSPRGLADYNEQF

V gene: TRBV19
clone size: few
CDR3 protein: ASRGGQGSWPQH

V gene: TRBV7-2
clone size: once
CDR3 protein: ASSFTGTGNQPQH

V gene: TRBV28
clone size: few
CDR3 protein: ASTPFRGASNQPQH

V gene: TRBV27
clone size: -
CDR3 protein: ASSFSGQGTDEQF

V gene: TRBV10-1
clone size: -
CDR3 protein: ASSPTVGRAEAF

V gene: TRBV29-1
clone size: few
CDR3 protein: SAGGGQGAETQY

V gene: TRBV11-2
clone size: -
CDR3 protein: ASSKTTRQF

V gene: TRBV12-5
clone size: -
CDR3 protein: ASGLSNSYNEQF

V gene: TRBV10-3
clone size: -
CDR3 protein: AIGAPSGHDSDTQY

V gene: TRBV6-5
clone size: large
CDR3 protein: ASRPLAGGRNEQF

V gene: TRBV11-3
clone size: -
CDR3 protein: ASSFKRSSSYNEQF

V gene: TRBV27
clone size: once
CDR3 protein: ASSYRDGLAGGRHEQY

V gene: TRBV20-1
clone size: -
CDR3 protein: SARQETQY

V gene: TRBV7-2
clone size: -
CDR3 protein: ASTRRLAGDEQY

V gene: TRBV5-1
clone size: medium-sized
CDR3 protein: ASSGTGSGNTIY

V gene: TRBV7-6
clone size: -
CDR3 protein: ASSHVPLAGAYNEQF

V gene: TRBV28
clone size: -
CDR3 protein: ASRPGREGNQPQH

V gene: TRBV7-2
clone size: few
CDR3 protein: ASSEGGTEAF

V gene: TRBV5-1
clone size: -
CDR3 protein: ASSLVGGTVTGELF

V gene: TRBV28
clone size: -
CDR3 protein: ASSSPAGESSPLH

V gene: TRBV29-1
clone size: few
CDR3 protein: SVVFGQSMGTQY

V gene: TRBV2
clone size: -
CDR3 protein: ASSPALGGTDTQY

V gene: TRBV9
clone size: -
CDR3 protein: ASTTSGRAGANVLT

V gene: TRBV5-4
clone size: -
CDR3 protein: ASRKVGTATDTQY

V gene: TRBV9
clone size: -
CDR3 protein: ASSLISGRDSDTQY

V gene: TRBV7-1
clone size: -
CDR3 protein: ASSPGLLRNTGELF

V gene: TRBV6-5
clone size: -
CDR3 protein: ASSQGLSTDTQY

V gene: TRBV5-1
clone size: -
CDR3 protein: ASSLVGGEQY

V gene: TRBV19
clone size: -
CDR3 protein: ASSIGPGRGYNEQF

V gene: TRBV5-1
clone size: -
CDR3 protein: ASSLVQGAGTEAF

V gene: TRBV6-6
clone size: -
CDR3 protein: ASTLMSPRSGNTIY

V gene: TRBV11-2
clone size: few
CDR3 protein: ASSLLVNEQF

V gene: TRBV6-1
clone size: few
CDR3 protein: ASSGGTGGRDEQF

V gene: TRBV5-4
clone size: few
CDR3 protein: ASSQGQGLYGYT

V gene: TRBV5-1
clone size: once
CDR3 protein: ASSEGGPGEQY

V gene: TRBV29-1
clone size: -
CDR3 protein: SVEDPRRSYEQY

V gene: TRBV6-6
clone size: -
CDR3 protein: ASSSNTGPVGPQH

V gene: TRBV9
clone size: -
CDR3 protein: ASSVGSLAMYNEQF

V gene: TRBV10-2
clone size: -
CDR3 protein: ASSALFSSNQPQH

V gene: TRBV7-2
clone size: -
CDR3 protein: ASSLGGRVSTGELF

V gene: TRBV5-6
clone size: few
CDR3 protein: ASSLTGGYQPQH

V gene: TRBV6-1
clone size: once
CDR3 protein: ASSVRLADTDTQY

V gene: TRBV10-3
clone size: -
CDR3 protein: AISGPSVAGGYTGELF

V gene: TRBV7-2
clone size: -
CDR3 protein: ASSFPRTSGNTGELF

V gene: TRBV4-2
clone size: -
CDR3 protein: ASSQSGSSQIAGELF

V gene: TRBV5-6
clone size: -
CDR3 protein: ASSFPGTGGYNEQF